This TCR beta chain comes out of a study of chemoradiotherapy in HPV16-positive cancers. General study points: Candidate HPV-specific clones and E7-related TCR motifs grew in tumor during treatment.

With 3 bases clipped from V and 5 bases from J, the junction kept 12 bases outside the gene matches. CDR1 is SQVTM and CDR2 is ANQGSEA in the germline V gene. The CDR3 runs 16 residues. Sequencing was performed with immunoSEQ multiplex PCR; in TCRdb, only in-frame clones are kept and a portion is missing. The sample comprises approximately 8,500 clones, roughly 70% of which are singletons, and around 10% rests with the top ten. Notes on this clone: Antigen unknown.

This sequence originates from a human donor with HPV-associated anogenital cancer. This chain joins TRBV29-1 and TRBJ2-2; 7 positions agree with TRBD1. Sample collection was performed from a patient who underwent chemoradiotherapy. The CDR3 loop is CSVEDRQGVGTGELFF. CDR3 nucleotide sequence: TGCAGCGTTGAGGACCGGCAGGGGGTCGGGACCGGGGAGCTGTTTTTT.